A selection of T cell receptor beta chains follows, all from one sample in a study of patients and donors after allogeneic stem cell transplantation. TCRdb used MiXCR to reprocess the RT-PCR reads, holding one entry per CDR3 protein. Here the sample spans about 960,000 distinct CDR3 sequences, roughly 17% being singletons. Sequenced material: blood, either unsorted or a sorted T cell fraction (not recorded which). Every receptor here comes from a human donor who was either an allogeneic HSCT recipient or a stem cell or donor lymphocyte infusion donor (not recorded which). It is not recorded whose cells these are; they may come from a transplant donor. The CDR3 runs from the conserved cysteine through the conserved F or W. The D gene is left open where the match is weak. The size of a clone is reported for some rows only, either as once, few or many, or as a class for expanded clones.

cdr3_nt cdr3_aa clone_size d_call cdr3_length j_call v_call
TGTGCCAGCAGTGTCAGGAGGGACAATGAGCAGTTCTTC CASSVRRDNEQFF few NA 13 TRBJ2-1 TRBV6-1
TGTGCCAGCAGTTACAACACCGGGACAGGGGGCGCACAGCAGTACTTC CASSYNTGTGGAQQYF many TRBD1 16 TRBJ2-7 TRBV6-5
TGTGCCACCAGCAGGACAACCCCCTTGGGACGGTTTAATTCACCCCTCCACTTT CATSRTTPLGRFNSPLHF NA NA 18 TRBJ1-6 TRBV15
TGTGCCAGCAGCTTAGTCGGTATCCCTTCCGAGCAGTACTTC CASSLVGIPSEQYF few NA 14 TRBJ2-7 TRBV7-8
TGTGCCACCAGTGACCCGGGACAGGGGGGCTACGAGCAGTACTTC CATSDPGQGGYEQYF many TRBD1 15 TRBJ2-7 TRBV24-1
TGTGCCAGCAGGAGGGAAGGGACCGAGCAGTTCTTC CASRREGTEQFF NA NA 12 TRBJ2-1 TRBV2
TGTGCCAGCTCACCACAAATCAACGAGCAGTACTTC CASSPQINEQYF NA NA 12 TRBJ2-7 TRBV18
TGCGCCAGCAGCGAAACTCTTCGGACTGGACCCACTTATGGCTACACCTTC CASSETLRTGPTYGYTF NA NA 17 TRBJ1-2 TRBV5-1
TGTGCCAGCAGCTTGCCTGATTTTGAAGAGACCCAGTACTTC CASSLPDFEETQYF NA NA 14 TRBJ2-5 TRBV5-4
TGCAGTGCGACAATCCCCGGGACTGCCCAAGAGACCCAGTACTTC CSATIPGTAQETQYF NA NA 15 TRBJ2-5 TRBV20-1
TGCAGCGTGGTCGTAGGAGAGCAGTACTTC CSVVVGEQYF NA NA 10 TRBJ2-7 TRBV29-1
TGTGCCAGCAGTTACAGCGGGACAGACCACTACGAGCAGTACTTC CASSYSGTDHYEQYF few NA 15 TRBJ2-7 TRBV6-5
TGCGCCAGCAGCTTGGTGCAGGGTGAGCAGTTCTTC CASSLVQGEQFF NA NA 12 TRBJ2-1 TRBV5-1
TGTGCCAGCAGCCTAAAGGGGGGTGGGGCAGTGGGCTCTGGGGCCAACGTCCTGACTTTC CASSLKGGGAVGSGANVLTF NA NA 20 TRBJ2-6 TRBV27
TGTGCCAGCAGCGTTTCGGACAGGGAAAACTATGGCTACACCTTC CASSVSDRENYGYTF few TRBD1 15 TRBJ1-2 TRBV9
TGTGCCAGCAGTTTAGGTGTACAGCCCGCCTATGGCTACACCTTC CASSLGVQPAYGYTF few NA 15 TRBJ1-2 TRBV12-3/TRBV12-4
TGTGCCATCAGTGGGGGACAGAGCACAGATACGCAGTATTTT CAISGGQSTDTQYF NA TRBD1 14 TRBJ2-3 TRBV10-3
TGTGCAAGCAACTCTATGGGGGGGGAGGCCGGGGAGCTGTTTTTT CASNSMGGEAGELFF NA TRBD2 15 TRBJ2-2 TRBV7-2
TGTGCCAGCGGCCACGAAAACATTCAGTACTTC CASGHENIQYF NA NA 11 TRBJ2-4 TRBV2
TGCGCCAGCAGCTTGAGGCCCGGCGGGAATACGCAGTATTTT CASSLRPGGNTQYF few NA 14 TRBJ2-3 TRBV5-1
TGCGCCAGCAGCACGGGGGGAGGCAGCAATCAGCCCCAGCATTTT CASSTGGGSNQPQHF few NA 15 TRBJ1-5 TRBV5-1
TGTGCCAGCAGTTCCAGCGGGGGGGCCGTCGGGGAGCTGTTTTTT CASSSSGGAVGELFF NA TRBD2 15 TRBJ2-2 TRBV6-2/TRBV6-3
TGTGCCAGCAGCCAGACCGGGACTAGTGCTACAGATACGCAGTATTTT CASSQTGTSATDTQYF NA TRBD2 16 TRBJ2-3 TRBV7-9
TGTGCCAGCAGCTTATCCCCTTTGCCCAAGAGCTCCTACGAGCAGTACTTC CASSLSPLPKSSYEQYF NA NA 17 TRBJ2-7 TRBV11-2
TGTGCCAGCAGTTACACCCCTATGGCAACAGGGAAAGAGACCCAGTACTTC CASSYTPMATGKETQYF NA NA 17 TRBJ2-5 TRBV6-5
TGTGCCAGCAGGGGGGCGGGGGGTCGAAAGACCCAGTACTTC CASRGAGGRKTQYF few TRBD2 14 TRBJ2-5 TRBV2
TGTGCCAGCAGCAGAGTAGCGGGGCCGCTTTACAATGAGCAGTTCTTC CASSRVAGPLYNEQFF many TRBD2 16 TRBJ2-1 TRBV12-3/TRBV12-4
TGCGCCAGCAGCTATCGACTAGCGGTTGACAATGAGCAGTTCTTC CASSYRLAVDNEQFF many TRBD2 15 TRBJ2-1 TRBV5-1
TGTGCCAGCAGCCCGATGGGCGGCCCCGGAAGGACCGAAGCTTTCTTT CASSPMGGPGRTEAFF many NA 16 TRBJ1-1 TRBV7-9
TGTGCCAGCAGGACTTTCGGGCTTGCGGAGCTGTTTTTT CASRTFGLAELFF few NA 13 TRBJ2-2 TRBV12-3/TRBV12-4
TGTGCCAGCAGTACCTCGGGACAGGGAAACAATTCACCCCTCCACTTT CASSTSGQGNNSPLHF NA TRBD1 16 TRBJ1-6 TRBV12-3/TRBV12-4
TGCGCCAGCAGCTTGGTGTATCGCGGCCTAAGAGGGTCCTACGAGCAGTACTTC CASSLVYRGLRGSYEQYF NA NA 18 TRBJ2-7 TRBV5-1
TGTGCCAGCAGCTTGGCAGGGGCGGACTATGGCTACACCTTC CASSLAGADYGYTF few NA 14 TRBJ1-2 TRBV5-4
TGTGCCAGCAGCTCCATGTCCGGTTGGAACACCGGGGAGCTGTTTTTT CASSSMSGWNTGELFF NA NA 16 TRBJ2-2 TRBV11-3
TGTGCCAGCAGCCTAGGGGACGGTCGGTATGGCTACACCTTC CASSLGDGRYGYTF few NA 14 TRBJ1-2 TRBV7-3
TGTGCCACCAGCAGGGACAGGCGAAACACCATATATTTT CATSRDRRNTIYF few TRBD1 13 TRBJ1-3 TRBV15
TGTGCCAGCAGCGCGACAATCGGACAGGGGGAGAATGAAAAACTGTTTTTT CASSATIGQGENEKLFF NA TRBD1 17 TRBJ1-4 TRBV7-9
TGTGCCAGCAGTGCAAGCGGGATTCTCAATGAGCAGTTCTTC CASSASGILNEQFF many TRBD2 14 TRBJ2-1 TRBV25-1
TGCAGTGCTAGACGGTTGGGGCCGGGAAATGAGCAGTTCTTC CSARRLGPGNEQFF few NA 14 TRBJ2-1 TRBV20-1
TGCGCCAGCAGCTTCCCCGGGACTAGCAATTCCGCAGATACGCAGTATTTT CASSFPGTSNSADTQYF few TRBD2 17 TRBJ2-3 TRBV4-1